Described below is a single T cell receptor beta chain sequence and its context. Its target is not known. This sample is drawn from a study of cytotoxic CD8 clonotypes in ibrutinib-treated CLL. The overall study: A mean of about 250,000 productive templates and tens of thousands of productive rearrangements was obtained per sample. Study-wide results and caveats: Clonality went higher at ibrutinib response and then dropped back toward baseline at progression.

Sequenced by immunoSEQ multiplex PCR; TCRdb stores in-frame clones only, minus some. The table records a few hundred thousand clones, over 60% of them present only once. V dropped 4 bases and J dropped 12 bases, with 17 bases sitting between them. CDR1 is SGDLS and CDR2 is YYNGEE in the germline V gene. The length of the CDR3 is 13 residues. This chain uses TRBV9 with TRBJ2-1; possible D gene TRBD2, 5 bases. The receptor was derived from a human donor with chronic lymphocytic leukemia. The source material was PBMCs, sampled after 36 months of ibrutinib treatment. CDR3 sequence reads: CASSPSGAVLQFF. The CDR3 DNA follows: TGTGCCAGCAGCCCGAGTGGAGCGGTTTTGCAGTTCTTC. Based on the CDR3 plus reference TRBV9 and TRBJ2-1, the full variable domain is DSGVTQTPKHLITATGQRVTLRCSPRSGDLSVYWYQQSLDQGLQFLIQYYNGEERAKGNILERFSAQQFPDLHSELNLSSLELGDSALYFCASSPSGAVLQFFGPGTRLTVL.